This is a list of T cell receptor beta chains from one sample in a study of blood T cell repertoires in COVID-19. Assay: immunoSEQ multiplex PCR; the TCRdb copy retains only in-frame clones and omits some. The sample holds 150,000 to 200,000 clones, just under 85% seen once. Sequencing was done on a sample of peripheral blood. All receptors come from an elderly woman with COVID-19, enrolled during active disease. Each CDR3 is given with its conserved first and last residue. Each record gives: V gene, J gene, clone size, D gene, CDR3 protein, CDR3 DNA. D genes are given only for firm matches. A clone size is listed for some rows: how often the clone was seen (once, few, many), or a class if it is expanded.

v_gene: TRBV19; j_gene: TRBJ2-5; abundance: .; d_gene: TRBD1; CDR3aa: CASSPGQQETQYF; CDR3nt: TGTGCCAGTAGTCCGGGACAGCAAGAGACCCAGTACTTC
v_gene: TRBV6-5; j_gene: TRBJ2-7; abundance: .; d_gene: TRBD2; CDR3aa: CASSYALAGAPYEQYF; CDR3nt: TGTGCCAGCAGTTACGCCCTAGCGGGGGCCCCCTACGAGCAGTACTTC
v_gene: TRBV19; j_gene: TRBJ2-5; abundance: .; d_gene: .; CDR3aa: CASGFPETQYF; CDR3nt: TGTGCCAGCGGGTTTCCGGAGACCCAGTACTTC
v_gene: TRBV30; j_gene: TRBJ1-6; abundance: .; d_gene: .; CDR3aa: CAWRMAGGSYNSPLHF; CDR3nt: TGTGCCTGGAGAATGGCCGGCGGCTCCTATAATTCACCCCTCCACTTT
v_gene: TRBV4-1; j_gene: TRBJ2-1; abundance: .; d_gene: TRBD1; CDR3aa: CASSQDRGGDNEQFF; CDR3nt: TGCGCCAGCAGCCAGGACAGGGGAGGAGACAATGAGCAGTTCTTC
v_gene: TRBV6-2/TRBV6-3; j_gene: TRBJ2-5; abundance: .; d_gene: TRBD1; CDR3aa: CASSYPGQGFGETQYF; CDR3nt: TGTGCCAGCAGTTACCCGGGACAGGGCTTCGGGGAGACCCAGTACTTC
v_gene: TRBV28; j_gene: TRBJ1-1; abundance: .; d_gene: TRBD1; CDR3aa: CASSFGTANTEAFF; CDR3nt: TGTGCCAGCAGTTTTGGGACAGCGAACACTGAAGCTTTCTTT
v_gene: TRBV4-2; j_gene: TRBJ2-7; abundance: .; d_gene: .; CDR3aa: CASSQVGTLTYEQYF; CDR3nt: TGTGCCAGCAGCCAAGTGGGGACTCTGACCTACGAGCAGTACTTC
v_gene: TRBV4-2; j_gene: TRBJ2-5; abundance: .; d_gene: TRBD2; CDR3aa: CASSQWTSGGQETQYF; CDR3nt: TGTGCCAGCAGCCAATGGACTAGCGGGGGCCAAGAGACCCAGTACTTC
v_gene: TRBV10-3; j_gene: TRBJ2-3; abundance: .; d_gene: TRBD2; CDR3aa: CAISVAGGGTDTQYF; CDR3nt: TGTGCCATCAGTGTGGCGGGGGGGGGCACAGATACGCAGTATTTT
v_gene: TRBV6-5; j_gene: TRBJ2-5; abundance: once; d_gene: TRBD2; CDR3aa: CASSYAGRAVETQYF; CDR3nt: TGTGCCAGCAGTTACGCCGGGAGGGCCGTGGAGACCCAGTACTTC
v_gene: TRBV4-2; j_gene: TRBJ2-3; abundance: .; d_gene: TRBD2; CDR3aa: CASSPRTSGRATDTQYF; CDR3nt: TGTGCCAGCAGCCCACGGACTAGCGGGAGGGCCACAGATACGCAGTATTTT
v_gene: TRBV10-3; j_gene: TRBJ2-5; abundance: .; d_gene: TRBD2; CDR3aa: CAISGTSGRAETQYF; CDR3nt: TGTGCCATCAGTGGGACTAGCGGGAGGGCAGAGACCCAGTACTTC
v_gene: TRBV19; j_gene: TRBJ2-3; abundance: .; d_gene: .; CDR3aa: CARGMGQSTDTQYF; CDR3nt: TGTGCCAGAGGAATGGGGCAGAGCACAGATACGCAGTATTTT
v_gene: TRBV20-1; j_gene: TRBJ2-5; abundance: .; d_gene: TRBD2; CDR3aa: CSASGTSGGRMQETQYF; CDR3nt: TGCAGTGCTAGTGGGACTAGCGGGGGGCGGATGCAAGAGACCCAGTACTTC
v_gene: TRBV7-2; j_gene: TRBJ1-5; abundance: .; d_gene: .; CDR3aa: CASSLAGGNQPQHF; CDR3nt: TGTGCCAGCAGCTTAGCAGGGGGTAATCAGCCCCAGCATTTT
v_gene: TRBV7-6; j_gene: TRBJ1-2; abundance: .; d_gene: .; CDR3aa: CASSLGGGGGYTF; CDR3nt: TGTGCCAGCAGCTTAGGGGGAGGAGGTGGCTACACCTTC
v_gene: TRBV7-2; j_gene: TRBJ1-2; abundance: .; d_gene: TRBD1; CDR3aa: CASSPTGGYGYTF; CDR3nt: TGTGCCAGCAGCCCAACAGGGGGGTATGGCTACACCTTC
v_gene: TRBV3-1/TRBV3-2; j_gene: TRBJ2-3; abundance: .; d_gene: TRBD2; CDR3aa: CASSQGLAGGGTQYF; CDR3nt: TGTGCCAGCAGCCAAGGTCTAGCGGGAGGTGGTACGCAGTATTTT
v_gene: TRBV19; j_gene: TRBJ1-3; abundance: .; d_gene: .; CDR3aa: CASSIRTAGNTIYF; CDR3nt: TGTGCCAGTAGTATACGAACAGCTGGAAACACCATATATTTT
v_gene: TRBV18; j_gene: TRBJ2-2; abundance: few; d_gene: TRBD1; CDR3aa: CASSRLTQGANTGELFF; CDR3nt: TGTGCCAGCTCACGATTGACACAGGGGGCGAACACCGGGGAGCTGTTTTTT
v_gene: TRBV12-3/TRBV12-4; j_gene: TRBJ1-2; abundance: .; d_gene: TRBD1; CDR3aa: CASRTGGNYGYTF; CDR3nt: TGTGCCAGCAGAACAGGGGGGAACTATGGCTACACCTTC